These 7 T cell receptor beta chains share one sample of origin, sequenced in a study of T cells in Graves' hyperthyroidism and ophthalmopathy. RNA transcripts gave rise to amplified TCR beta CDR3 regions. First-round RT-PCR with HTBI primers amplified the TCR CDR3 region. From the multiplex PCR reads, TCRdb called clonotypes with MiXCR, one entry per CDR3 protein. The table records roughly 100,000 distinct CDR3 sequences, around 50% of them present only once. Sequenced material: blood. The source is a man in his forties with Graves' hyperthyroidism.

This clonotype was observed many times. The V call is TRBV6-1, the J call TRBJ2-7; TRBD1 agrees at 9 bases. V was clipped by 5 bases and J by 1 base; unmatched bases: 9. Germline V lookup: CDR1 MNHNS, CDR2 SASEGT. The CDR3 is 16 amino acids. CDR3 protein: CASSFTGTGLSYEQYF. Written as DNA, the CDR3 is TGTGCCAGCAGTTTCACCGGGACAGGGCTTTCCTACGAGCAGTACTTC.

This clonotype occurred many times. J is TRBJ2-7 and V is TRBV7-9, with D maybe TRBD1 (6 bases). Germline V lookup: CDR1 SEHNR, CDR2 FQNEAQ (reference sequence). Trimming shortened V by 4 bases and J by 2 bases, and 18 bases separated the two germline ends. This CDR3 has 16 residues. This CDR3 reads CASSSVVGQSPYEQYF. The CDR3 region has the DNA TGTGCCAGCAGCTCAGTGGTAGGACAGAGCCCCTACGAGCAGTACTTC.

This clonotype was seen at least ten times. The rearrangement joins TRBV6-5 to TRBJ2-1, with a weak D call TRBD2 (5 bases). V shed 4 bases and J shed 4 bases, with 14 bases lying between them. This CDR3 spans 15 amino acids. The germline V gene encodes CDR1 MNHEY and CDR2 SVGAGI. The CDR3 loop reads CASSSSSLGYNEQFF. For the CDR3, the DNA is TGTGCCAGCAGTTCTAGCAGCCTAGGGTACAATGAGCAGTTCTTC.

About this clonotype itself: This may be a read error, as it is one base from a much larger clone. The chain uses TRBV11-2 and TRBJ2-2; 10 bases align to TRBD1. Germline lookup yields CDR1 SGHAT and CDR2 FQNNGV. This CDR3 has 17 residues. The CDR3 spells CASSHGTGAVNTGELSF. Here the CDR3 DNA reads TGCGCCAGCAGCCATGGGACAGGGGCGGTGAACACCGGGGAGCTGTCTTTT.

Details on this clonotype: This sequence may be a read error, since a much larger clone differs from it by one base. The chain uses TRBV6-1 and TRBJ2-2; D is unresolved. This CDR3 has 14 amino acids. Per germline, CDR1 MNHNS and CDR2 SASEGT. The CDR3 reads CAGSYSSVTGELFF. DNA of the CDR3: TGTGCCGGCAGTTACTCGAGTGTCACCGGGGAGCTGTTTTTT.

The V call is TRBV29-1, the J call TRBJ1-2, with D maybe TRBD1 (6 bases). The CDR3 is 12 amino acids. Trimming cost V 3 bases and J 4 bases, with 9 bases left between them. Germline values: CDR1 SQVTM, CDR2 ANQGSEA. CDR3 in DNA: TGCAGCGTTGACCAGGGGCCCTATGGCTACACCTTC. It codes for CSVDQGPYGYTF. Filled out from reference TRBV29-1 and TRBJ1-2, the complete variable domain reads SAVISQKPSRDICQRGTSLTIQCQVDSQVTMMFWYRQQPGQSLTLIATANQGSEATYESGFVIDKFPISRPNLTFSTLTVSNMSPEDSSIYLCSVDQGPYGYTFGSGTRLTVV.

This clonotype appeared many times. This chain connects TRBV2 to TRBJ2-1, with 7 bases that match TRBD1. CDR1 SNHLY and CDR2 FYNNEI come from the germline V gene. J lost 5 bases, V lost 5 bases, and 15 bases had no gene match. The CDR3 runs 17 residues. The CDR3 nucleotides read TGTGCCAGCAGTAGTTCATACCCGGGACAGTCTCACAATGAGCAGTTCTTC. It yields the protein CASSSSYPGQSHNEQFF.